The subject of this entry is one TCR beta chain. TCRdb's table, derived via immunoSEQ multiplex PCR, lists solely in-frame clones and lacks some. The sample consists of about 250,000 clones, roughly nine tenths of them appearing once. This sample was taken from a study of blood T cell repertoires in COVID-19. Study-wide context: Samples came from the United States, Italy and Spain, spanning acute and convalescent COVID-19. PBMCs, B-cell-depleted T cells, or T cells were the source of the cDNA or gDNA that made up the material.

The CDR3 extends over 14 amino acids. The germline gives CDR1 MNHNS, CDR2 SASEGT. The V and J ends lost 0 bases and 8 bases, in that order; junction bases with no gene match: 6. This TCR came from a middle-aged woman who had recovered from COVID-19. The chain is built from TRBV6-1 and TRBJ1-2, with 7 bases matching TRBD1. The sequenced sample consisted of peripheral blood. The CDR3, as DNA: TGTGCCAGCAGTGAAGCGGGGACAGAGGGGGGCTACACCTTC. Translated: CASSEAGTEGGYTF.